This T cell receptor beta chain was captured in a study of T cell responses to AZD1222 COVID-19 vaccine. The method was immunoSEQ multiplex PCR; TCRdb's version includes in-frame clones alone and lacks a portion of them. The repertoire holds approximately 200,000 clones, roughly nine tenths seen once, with about 3.5% in the top ten. The source is an adult who received the AZD1222 COVID-19 vaccine. The sequencing used peripheral blood, collected 28 days after the second AZD1222 dose.

As DNA, the CDR3 is TGCGCCAGCAGTCCCCCCGGGACAGGGGTTCAGCCCCAGCATTTT. Encoded protein: CASSPPGTGVQPQHF. The gene calls are TRBV10-2 and TRBJ1-5; 10 nucleotides match TRBD1. The length of the CDR3 is 15 residues. Germline V gene data show CDR1 as WSHSY and CDR2 as SAAADI. V dropped 5 bases and J dropped 6; count of bases not matched to a gene: 7.